A single sample is the source of the 20 T cell receptor beta chains below, sequenced in a study of read filtering for tumor transcriptome and immune sequencing. Molecular barcoded adaptors covering alpha/delta and beta/gamma chains were used on roughly 400 ng RNA. From the reads, TCRdb called clonotypes with MiXCR, one entry per CDR3 protein. Of 65,000 or so distinct CDR3 sequences listed, roughly 19% are singletons. Sequenced input: a population of CD138-negative cells sorted from bone marrow. The receptors were sampled from a donor at least 40 years old with multiple myeloma.

This clonotype showed up many times. The V call is TRBV3-1, the J call TRBJ1-1, with D possibly being TRBD1 (5 bases). Germline V gene data show CDR1 as LGHDT and CDR2 as YNNKEL (reference sequence). The CDR3 length is 11 residues. Trimming removed 11 bases at V and 7 bases at J, with 14 bases between. CDR3 amino acids: CAAGPRDEAFF. CDR3 coding DNA: TGTGCCGCGGGGCCCCGCGATGAAGCTTTCTTT.

About this clonotype itself: A read error likely explains this, since a far larger clone differs by one base. The chain couples TRBV6-2 or TRBV6-3 to TRBJ2-5; D not certain. This CDR3 is built from 11 residues. The V gene's germline CDR1 is MNHEY and CDR2 SVGEGT. Written as DNA, the CDR3 is TGTGCCGGCAGTCCTCAAGAGACCCAGTACTTC. Residues: CAGSPQETQYF.

This clonotype was detected many times. J is TRBJ2-5 and V is TRBV12-3 or TRBV12-4; 9 positions match TRBD2. CDR3 length equals 15 residues. The V segment lost 6 bases and the J segment 2 bases; nucleotides outside the gene matches: 7. The CDR3 reads CASRSNSGGQETQYF. The DNA for the CDR3 is TGTGCCAGCAGGTCCAATAGCGGGGGACAAGAGACCCAGTACTTC.

There are many counts of this clonotype. This sequence joins TRBV5-1 and TRBJ2-5, with D perhaps TRBD1 (6 bases). Germline V CDR1 and CDR2: SGHRS, YFSETQ. This CDR3 has 15 amino acids. Trimming stripped 4 bases from V and 8 bases from J, with 21 bases between. The CDR3 sequence: CASSDSTGPQYTQYF. For the CDR3, the DNA is TGCGCCAGCAGCGATAGTACAGGGCCCCAATATACCCAGTACTTC.

This clonotype has at least ten counts. The V and J genes are TRBV2 and TRBJ2-1; 13 nucleotides line up with TRBD2. This CDR3 has 15 residues. The V and J ends lost 4 bases and 8 bases, in that order; junction bases with no gene match: 5. Germline assignment: CDR1 SNHLY and CDR2 FYNNEI. CDR3 protein: CASSGTSGSIDEQFF. As DNA, the CDR3 is TGTGCCAGCAGTGGGACTAGCGGGAGTATCGATGAGCAGTTCTTC.

Worth noting for this clonotype: Because the CDR3 is missing its conserved closing phenylalanine or tryptophan, this is likely a read error. The DNA is omitted, as the CDR3 cannot be located on it reliably, and the CDR3 follows TCRdb's listing. The chain carries TRBV11-2 and TRBJ1-6. Germline V gene data show CDR1 as SGHAT and CDR2 as FQNNGV. Inclusive of both ends, the CDR3 amounts to 13 amino acids. CDR3 in amino acids: CASSLAGDSPLHL.

This clonotype was counted many times. V gene TRBV5-4 combines with J gene TRBJ2-1; possible D gene TRBD2, 5 bases. Trimming left V 4 bases short and J 9 bases short, with 17 bases between. This CDR3 has 14 residues. Germline CDR1 is SGHNT and CDR2 is YYREEE (reference sequence). The CDR3 reads CASSVRGFLVEQFF. The CDR3 region has the DNA TGTGCCAGCAGCGTTCGCGGGTTTTTGGTTGAGCAGTTCTTC.

About this clonotype itself: This may be a read error: a much more frequent sequence differs by one nucleotide. The chain uses TRBV20-1 and TRBJ2-3; 8 nucleotides line up with TRBD2. Germline loops: CDR1 DFQATT, CDR2 SNEGSKA (reference sequence). The CDR3 loop spans 15 amino acids. After removal of 6 bases from V and 2 bases from J, the junction contained 10 bases not matched to a gene. DNA of the CDR3: TGCAGTGCAAGTTCTAGCGGGTCATTCACAGATACGCAGTATTTT. Translated: CSASSSGSFTDTQYF.

This clonotype appeared many times. The chain employs TRBV12-3 or TRBV12-4 and TRBJ2-7; no definite D call. This CDR3 has 16 amino acids. The germline V and J ends were trimmed by 5 bases and 0 bases, with 17 bases remaining between them. As DNA, the CDR3 is TGTGCCAGCAGTCCGTCTATGACGGTGAGCTCCTACGAGCAGTACTTC. Translated: CASSPSMTVSSYEQYF.

This clonotype has at least ten counts. The genes are TRBV7-9 and TRBJ2-7, with D perhaps assigned TRBD1 or TRBD2 (5 bases each). The CDR3 is 18 residues long. With 4 bases removed from V and 3 bases from J, the gap between germline ends came to 25 bases. Germline V gene lookup returns CDR1 SEHNR and CDR2 FQNEAQ (reference sequence). CDR3 coding DNA: TGTGCCAGCAGCTCCAAGGGGCTGAGGGGCAATAGAGTCTACGAGCAGTACTTC. Its protein is CASSSKGLRGNRVYEQYF. The variable domain in full, with the rest retrieved from reference TRBV7-9 and TRBJ2-7, is DTGVSQNPRHKITKRGQNVTFRCDPISEHNRLYWYRQTLGQGPEFLTYFQNEAQLEKSRLLSDRFSAERPKGSFSTLEIQRTEQGDSAMYLCASSSKGLRGNRVYEQYFGPGTRLTVT.

As regards this clonotype: A read error may explain this, as a much larger clone is one base away. The V gene is TRBV12-3 or TRBV12-4, the J gene TRBJ2-5; possibly TRBD1 or TRBD2 for D (6 bases each). The CDR3 runs 14 residues. CDR3 DNA: TGTTCCAGCAGTTTTCGGAGGGGGCAAGAGACCCAGTACTTC. It specifies CSSSFRRGQETQYF.

This clonotype was counted a few times. The chain carries TRBV7-2 and TRBJ1-3; 7 bases are shared with TRBD1. The CDR3 totals 17 residues. The germline gives CDR1 SGHTA, CDR2 FQGNSA. V shed 3 bases and J 5 bases; nucleotides not matched to a gene: 13. Written as DNA, the CDR3 is TGTGCCAGCAGCTTCGTGCTATCACGGGACAGTCGAAACACCATATATTTT. Its protein is CASSFVLSRDSRNTIYF.

The table lists this clonotype with many counts. CDR3 bases: TGTGCCAGCAGCTCAAGTATCCCCGGAGGACTAGCCTACACCGGGGAGCTGTTTTTT. Its translation: CASSSSIPGGLAYTGELFF. J is TRBJ2-2 and V is TRBV11-2, with 8 bases that match TRBD2. The germline V gene has CDR1 SGHAT and CDR2 FQNNGV. Unmatched junction bases numbered 16, after V lost 4 bases and J lost 3 bases. This CDR3 region has 19 residues.

In its sample, this clonotype was seen many times. The CDR3 nucleotides read TGTGCCAGCAGCCCGGGCCACGGATCCTACGAGCAGTACTTC. It is translated as CASSPGHGSYEQYF. The genes are TRBV19 and TRBJ2-7; D is unclear. Germline assignment: CDR1 LNHDA and CDR2 SQIVND (reference sequence). Trimming removed 9 bases at V and 1 base at J, with 16 bases between. There are 14 residues in the CDR3.

This clonotype appeared a few times. The chain combines TRBV21-1 with TRBJ1-5. TRBV21-1 is marked as a pseudogene. CDR3 size: 12 residues. DNA for the CDR3: TGTGCCAGCAGCAAGCGACTTCAGCCCCAGCATTTT. This translates into CASSKRLQPQHF.

This clonotype occurred many times. The chain uses TRBV5-1 and TRBJ1-2; D is unresolved. The CDR3 totals 13 residues. V lost 2 bases, J lost 4 bases, and 9 bases lay in between. Germline CDR1 reads SGHRS; CDR2 reads YFSETQ. CDR3 nucleotide sequence: TGCGCCAGCAGCTTTCCAGATGGCTATGGCTACACCTTC. Residues: CASSFPDGYGYTF.

About this clonotype itself: At one end, the junction sequence differs from germline, possibly due to a read error. This rearrangement joins TRBV15 to TRBJ1-4; D is ambiguous. Per germline, CDR1 LNHNV and CDR2 YYDKDF (reference sequence). The CDR3 loop spans 16 amino acids. CDR3 sequence reads: CATTRDLEVVGEKLFF. CDR3 in DNA: TGTGCCACCACCAGAGATCTAGAGGTTGTTGGAGAAAAACTGTTTTTT. The whole variable domain, remainder taken from reference TRBV15 and TRBJ1-4, is DAMVIQNPRYQVTQFGKPVTLSCSQTLNHNVMYWYQQKSSQAPKLLFHYYDKDFNNEADTPDNFQSRRPNTSFCFLDIRSPGLGDTAMYLCATTRDLEVVGEKLFFGSGTQLSVL.

A remark on this clonotype: Being one base from a much bigger clone, this may be a read error. The chain has TRBV29-1 and TRBJ2-7; D ambiguous. Germline CDR1 and CDR2: SQVTM and ANQGSEA. V shed 0 bases and J shed 0 bases, with 0 bases lying between them. The CDR3 totals 11 residues. The CDR3 DNA sequence: TGCAGCGTTGAAGACTCCTACGAGCAGTACTTC. Protein: CSVEDSYEQYF.

In this sample, this clonotype turned up a few times. The CDR3 loop is CASSQGLNTGELFF. As DNA, the CDR3 is TGTGCCAGCAGCCAGGGCCTAAACACCGGGGAGCTGTTTTTT. This rearrangement joins TRBV5-4 to TRBJ2-2; tentative D call: TRBD1 (5 bases). V was pared by 4 bases and J by 2 bases, with 9 bases between. Germline CDR1 SGHNT, CDR2 YYREEE (reference sequence). This CDR3 is 14 amino acids long.

This chain connects TRBV5-1 to TRBJ1-1; D unclear. The CDR3 loop spans 14 amino acids. Per the germline V gene, CDR1 is SGHRS and CDR2 is YFSETQ. V was shortened by 2 bases and J by 0 bases, with 8 bases between the two germline ends. The DNA for the CDR3 is TGCGCCAGCAGCTTAGACGGAATGAACACTGAAGCTTTCTTT. It specifies CASSLDGMNTEAFF.